This T cell receptor beta chain was sequenced in a study of blood T cell repertoires in COVID-19. This CDR3 comprises 14 residues. Trimming left V 2 bases short and J 2 bases short, with 10 bases between. CDR1 is LNHDA and CDR2 is SQIVND in the germline V gene (reference sequence). This clone was counted a single time. Data came from immunoSEQ multiplex PCR; TCRdb stores just in-frame clones and leaves some out. Of some 450,000 clones listed, around 89% are singletons. Sequenced sample: peripheral blood. The sequence came from a woman between 45 and 65 years old with COVID-19, enrolled during active disease. The genes are TRBV19 and TRBJ2-7; TRBD1 might be the D (5 bases). The CDR3 region has the DNA TGTGCCAGTAGTATAAGAGACAGACCCTACGAGCAGTACTTC. Translating it yields CASSIRDRPYEQYF.